This T cell receptor beta chain is drawn from a study of post-analysis software for immune sequencing data. Study-level background: Patients with relapsing-remitting, secondary progressive and progressive-relapsing multiple sclerosis courses were all represented. Study-wide findings and caveats: Strong co-clustering by F measure was evident for samples that had been prepared in the same batch. Controls significantly exceeded multiple sclerosis patients in normalized Chao1 diversity.

TCR beta libraries were prepared from cDNA with unique molecular identifiers. Researchers reported approximately 480,000 cDNA molecules coming from around 1 to 9.1 million T cells. TCRdb re-called the PCR reads with MiXCR, one entry per CDR3 protein. The sample has about 820,000 distinct CDR3 sequences, around 50% seen once. A remark on this clonotype: The target antigen is unknown.

The sequencing input was blood. The TCR sequence derives from a girl aged 5-17 years with multiple sclerosis.

The CDR3 coding sequence is TGTGCCAGCACCCCTTTTAGGGCAGGGGGAATGGATACGCAGTATTTT. Translated: CASTPFRAGGMDTQYF. The genes are TRBV6-5 and TRBJ2-3, with 7 bases fitting TRBD1. The germline V gene has CDR1 MNHEY and CDR2 SVGAGI. The length of the CDR3 is 16 residues. V shed 7 bases, J shed 6 bases, and the junction held 16 bases outside the gene matches.